This T cell receptor (beta chain) emerged from a study of beta chain features in type 1 diabetes. The isolated RNA, all of it, was reverse transcribed, so expressed TCRB transcripts were what got sequenced. TCRdb keeps only in-frame clones here, not all; method: immunoSEQ multiplex PCR. The sample comprises over 700,000 clones, 15% to 20% of which are singletons, and 0.023% rests with the top ten. There are a few counts of this clone. Source material: naive CD4+ T cells from blood. The sequence was collected from a young woman in good health.

This chain's CDR3 is CASQRWQQETQYF. The DNA of the CDR3 is TGTGCCAGCCAAAGGTGGCAGCAAGAGACCCAGTACTTC. The V and J genes are TRBV6-5 and TRBJ2-5; unclear D gene. Trimming shortened V by 8 bases and J by 2 bases, and 12 bases separated the two germline ends. Germline loops: CDR1 MNHEY, CDR2 SVGAGI. The CDR3 is made up of 13 amino acids.